The text below deals with one T cell receptor (beta chain). Antigen unknown. V trimming: 3 bases; J trimming: 6 bases; junction bases outside the gene matches: 9. Germline V lookup: CDR1 SGHRS, CDR2 YFSETQ. CDR3 length equals 16 residues. These data are taken from a study of T cell responses to AZD1222 COVID-19 vaccine. Whole-study findings and limits: Only a handful of AZD1222 recipients tested seropositive at baseline. The sample set comprised mostly white British donors with more females, and clonal diversity was possibly underestimated.

Repertoires were generated with immunoSEQ multiplex PCR, while TCRdb's copy carries only in-frame clones and drops some. The sample has around 130,000 clones, roughly 90% seen once; the top ten hold 4.7%. This sequence joins TRBV5-1 and TRBJ2-2, with 9 bases matching TRBD2. This clonotype was sampled from an adult in good health. The source was peripheral blood, collected on day 0 of AZD1222 vaccination. CDR3 residues: CASSSNPGLAAGELFF. For the CDR3, the DNA is TGCGCCAGCAGCTCCAACCCGGGACTAGCTGCCGGGGAGCTGTTTTTT.